Following are 27 T cell receptor beta chains from one sample sequenced in a study of PD-L1 blockade in urothelial cancer. The time point was: peripheral blood 6 weeks after treatment start. Assay: immunoSEQ multiplex PCR; the TCRdb copy retains only in-frame clones and omits some. The sample has fewer than 50,000 clones, 65% to 90% seen once; the top ten hold under 25%. Here the sequenced sample was PBMCs, taken around atezolizumab (anti-PD-L1) treatment. Receptors were obtained from a man in his fifties or sixties with urothelial cancer.

This chain joins TRBV5-4 and TRBJ2-7; 7 bases map to TRBD1. V shed 5 bases and J 7 bases; nucleotides not matched to a gene: 12. This CDR3 comprises 14 residues. CDR1 is SGHNT, CDR2 YYREEE, per germline (reference sequence). The CDR3, as DNA: TGTGCCAGCAGGCCTACGGGACAGTCTTGGGAGCAGTACTTC. Translated, it gives CASRPTGQSWEQYF. Filled out from reference TRBV5-4 and TRBJ2-7, the complete variable domain reads ETGVTQSPTHLIKTRGQQVTLRCSSQSGHNTVSWYQQALGQGPQFIFQYYREEENGRGNFPPRFSGLQFPNYSSELNVNALELDDSALYLCASRPTGQSWEQYFGPGTRLTVT.

The chain recombines TRBV19 with TRBJ1-5; the D gene is possibly TRBD1 (5 bases). V gave up 10 bases and J gave up 3 bases, with 16 bases separating them. CDR3 length equals 14 residues. Germline V gives CDR1 LNHDA, CDR2 SQIVND (reference sequence). The CDR3 loop is CAIAQGKANQPQHF. DNA for the CDR3: TGTGCCATCGCCCAGGGAAAGGCCAATCAGCCCCAGCATTTT.

The V and J genes are TRBV18 and TRBJ2-1, with D possibly TRBD1 on 6 matching bases. Trimming removed 1 base at V and 3 bases at J, with 10 bases between. From germline, CDR1 is KGHSH and CDR2 LQKENI. This CDR3 spans 15 amino acids. CDR3 in DNA: TGTGCCAGCTCACCACGTAGGACAGACTACAATGAGCAGTTCTTC. This sequence encodes CASSPRRTDYNEQFF.

This clone is a singleton in its sample. The chain joins TRBV11-1 to TRBJ2-7, with D uncertain. Germline CDR1 SGHAT, CDR2 FQDESV (reference sequence). The CDR3 length is 13 residues. V was cut by 1 base and J by 2 bases, with 6 bases left in between. CDR3 residues: CASSLDSPYEQYF. The CDR3 bases are TGTGCCAGCAGCTTAGACAGCCCCTACGAGCAGTACTTC.

This clone was recorded a few times. The chain has TRBV18 and TRBJ1-5; D is undetermined. CDR1 is KGHSH and CDR2 is LQKENI in the germline V gene. The CDR3 runs to 15 residues. With 4 bases removed from V and 1 base from J, the gap between germline ends came to 11 bases. The CDR3 is CASSQLSVSNQPQHF. The DNA for the CDR3 is TGTGCCAGCTCACAGCTATCGGTAAGCAATCAGCCCCAGCATTTT.

This clone was counted a single time. V and J are TRBV29-1 and TRBJ1-3; D perhaps matches TRBD1 (6 bases). This CDR3 has 14 amino acids. V gave up 4 bases and J gave up 2 bases, with 12 bases separating them. Germline lookup yields CDR1 SQVTM and CDR2 ANQGSEA. CDR3 sequence: CSVGLGAPGNTIYF. CDR3 DNA sequence: TGCAGCGTTGGACTGGGGGCCCCTGGAAACACCATATATTTT.

This chain uses TRBV9 with TRBJ1-4, with unresolved D. V was pared by 0 bases and J by 5 bases, with 8 bases between. The germline CDR1 and CDR2 sequences are SGDLS and YYNGEE. The CDR3 consists of 14 residues. CDR3 region: CASSVESRNEKLFF. The CDR3 coding sequence is TGTGCCAGCAGCGTAGAGTCCAGGAATGAAAAACTGTTTTTT.

The V gene is TRBV12-1, the J gene TRBJ1-5; the table's D call of TRBD1 was not tested on the DNA. TRBV12-1 is tagged as a pseudogene. The CDR3 contains 17 residues. The CDR3 here is CASSYHRGLSGNQPQHF. The CDR3 DNA reads TGTGCCAGCAGCTACCACAGGGGGCTGAGTGGCAATCAGCCCCAGCATTTT.

The rearrangement joins TRBV6-6 to TRBJ1-2, with no clear D. The V gene lost 0 bases and the J gene lost 4 bases, with 9 bases spanning the gap. Germline CDR1 and CDR2: MNHNY and SVGAGI (reference sequence). The CDR3 sequence is 14 residues long. The DNA of the CDR3 is TGTGCCAGCAGTTACTCGTTAGAGAGCTATGGCTACACCTTC. The encoded protein is CASSYSLESYGYTF.

This chain links TRBV5-1 with TRBJ2-5; D is ambiguous. Germline lookup yields CDR1 SGHRS and CDR2 YFSETQ. V gave up 2 bases and J gave up 3 bases, with 20 bases separating them. The CDR3 extends over 17 amino acids. DNA of the CDR3: TGCGCCAGCAGCTTACCCACGAAGCGAGAGCGAGAAGAGACCCAGTACTTC. It specifies CASSLPTKREREETQYF.

The rearrangement joins TRBV19 to TRBJ2-7, with TRBD1 matching over 9 bases. The CDR3 contains 16 residues. In germline, CDR1 is LNHDA, CDR2 SQIVND (reference sequence). The ends lost 6 bases at V and 0 bases at J; junction bases unmatched: 9. The CDR3 DNA reads as TGTGCCAGTAGCGTACAGGGGGCTGTAAGCTCCTACGAGCAGTACTTC. Its protein product is CASSVQGAVSSYEQYF.

The chain carries TRBV7-9 and TRBJ1-3, with D unresolved. The ends were cut back, 0 bases at V and 0 bases at J, with 12 bases in the middle. Germline CDR1 reads SEHNR; CDR2 reads FQNEAQ (reference sequence). CDR3 length: 17 residues. The CDR3 region has the DNA TGTGCCAGCAGCTTAGCCCCACCGGTTAACTCTGGAAACACCATATATTTT. It is translated as CASSLAPPVNSGNTIYF.

CDR3 DNA sequence: TGTGCCAGCAGGGAGGGATTTTCCTCAGGGGAAAAACTGTTTTTT. Encoded protein: CASREGFSSGEKLFF. This sequence joins TRBV21-1 and TRBJ1-4. TRBV21-1 is flagged as a pseudogene. CDR3 length: 15 amino acids.

This clone has just one count. The V gene is TRBV2, the J gene TRBJ1-2; D gene ambiguous. V lost 4 bases and J 1 base, leaving 7 bases between the germline ends. Germline V CDR1 and CDR2: SNHLY, FYNNEI. CDR3 size: 13 residues. CDR3 DNA: TGTGCCAGCAGTGGGCTCCTTAACTATGGCTACACCTTC. Its protein product is CASSGLLNYGYTF.

The J gene is TRBJ1-4, the V gene TRBV5-1; TRBD1 matches at 10 bases. CDR1 is SGHRS, CDR2 YFSETQ, per germline. There are 15 residues in the CDR3. Germline trimming cut 0 bases from V and 8 bases from J; bases unmatched to any gene: 4. CDR3 nucleotides: TGCGCCAGCAGCTTGGTGACAGGGGGCGGAGAAAAACTGTTTTTT. The encoded protein is CASSLVTGGGEKLFF.

The genes are TRBV19 and TRBJ2-7, with 9 bases matching TRBD2. V was pared by 10 bases and J by 2 bases, with 9 bases of the junction left unmatched. This CDR3 is 14 amino acids long. The germline CDR1 and CDR2 sequences are LNHDA and SQIVND (reference sequence). For the CDR3, the DNA is TGTGCCACCCAGGGAGCTAGCGGGGCCTACGAGCAGTACTTC. Translating it yields CATQGASGAYEQYF. The full variable domain, rest sourced from reference TRBV19 and TRBJ2-7, is DGGITQSPKYLFRKEGQNVTLSCEQNLNHDAMYWYRQDPGQGLRLIYYSQIVNDFQKGDIAEGYSVSREKKESFPLTVTSAQKNPTAFYLCATQGASGAYEQYFGPGTRLTVT.

As DNA, the CDR3 is TGTGCCAGCAGTTACGACGGGACAGGGGATGGCTACACCTTC. Translating gives CASSYDGTGDGYTF. V and J are TRBV6-5 and TRBJ1-2; 10 bases are a match to TRBD1. The CDR3 runs 14 residues. Unmatched junction bases numbered 3, after V lost 2 bases and J lost 6 bases. Germline V gene sequence: CDR1 MNHEY, CDR2 SVGAGI.

V and J are TRBV27 and TRBJ2-1, with a tentative D call TRBD2 (5 bases). Germline V gives CDR1 MNHEY, CDR2 SMNVEV (reference sequence). V was trimmed by 8 bases and J by 8 bases, leaving 7 bases between them. CDR3 length: 10 amino acids. CDR3 loop: CASGEYEQFF. The CDR3 DNA follows: TGTGCCAGCGGGGAGTATGAGCAGTTCTTC.

The genes are TRBV7-2 and TRBJ1-5, with 9 bases lining up with TRBD1. The CDR3 runs to 15 residues. Trimming at V came to 5 bases and at J to 2 bases, leaving 4 bases not matched to a gene. Germline CDR1 SGHTA, CDR2 FQGNSA. The CDR3 coding sequence is TGTGCCAGCAGCGGTCGGACAGGGGGCAATCAGCCCCAGCATTTT. Its protein is CASSGRTGGNQPQHF.

The V call is TRBV11-2, the J call TRBJ2-2; D not resolved. Germline V gene lookup returns CDR1 SGHAT and CDR2 FQNNGV. This CDR3 region has 17 residues. V was shortened by 0 bases and J by 0 bases, with 11 bases between the two germline ends. The CDR3 bases are TGTGCCAGCAGCTTAGATGCGCAGGCAGCGAACACCGGGGAGCTGTTTTTT. Encoded protein: CASSLDAQAANTGELFF. Full variable domain (outside the CDR3, taken from reference TRBV11-2 and TRBJ2-2): EAGVAQSPRYKIIEKRQSVAFWCNPISGHATLYWYQQILGQGPKLLIQFQNNGVVDDSQLPKDRFSAERLKGVDSTLKIQPAKLEDSAVYLCASSLDAQAANTGELFFGEGSRLTVL.

This sequence joins TRBV6-6 and TRBJ1-2; 9 positions match TRBD1. Germline V CDR1 and CDR2: MNHNY, SVGAGI (reference sequence). There are 15 residues in the CDR3. V was clipped by 6 bases and J by 0 bases; unmatched bases: 5. The CDR3 here is CASSPGQGANYGYTF. CDR3 nucleotide sequence: TGTGCCAGCAGCCCGGGACAGGGAGCTAACTATGGCTACACCTTC.

This clone is a singleton in its sample. The chain links TRBV19 to TRBJ1-2; tentatively, D is TRBD1 (6 bases). CDR3 length: 17 amino acids. Germline CDR1 reads LNHDA; CDR2 reads SQIVND (reference sequence). V gave up 6 bases and J gave up 0 bases, with 20 bases separating them. CDR3 sequence (DNA): TGTGCCAGTAGCCCACCCGACAGGATCAATACTAACTATGGCTACACCTTC. Protein sequence: CASSPPDRINTNYGYTF.

The chain couples TRBV2 to TRBJ2-5; 7 positions match TRBD1. V shed 6 bases, J shed 9 bases, and the junction held 4 bases outside the gene matches. CDR1 is SNHLY and CDR2 is FYNNEI in the germline V gene. The CDR3 is 11 residues long. The CDR3 here is CASRRTGAQYF. CDR3 coding DNA: TGTGCCAGCAGGCGGACAGGCGCCCAGTACTTC. The full variable domain, its missing parts supplied by reference TRBV2 and TRBJ2-5, is EPEVTQTPSHQVTQMGQEVILRCVPISNHLYFYWYRQILGQKVEFLVSFYNNEISEKSEIFDDQFSVERPDGSNFTLKIRSTKLEDSAMYFCASRRTGAQYFGPGTRLLVL.

The chain links TRBV10-3 to TRBJ2-7; D possibly corresponds to TRBD2 (5 bases). V lost 10 bases and J lost 6, with 13 bases in between. CDR3 length: 11 residues. The germline gives CDR1 ENHRY, CDR2 SYGVKD. In DNA, the CDR3 is TGTGCCACACAAGTTGGGAGCGAGCAGTACTTC. Protein sequence: CATQVGSEQYF.

The V gene is TRBV5-1, the J gene TRBJ2-2; TRBD2 matches 11 bases. From germline, CDR1 is SGHRS and CDR2 YFSETQ. The CDR3 spans 15 residues. With V trimmed by 8 bases and J by 2 bases, 5 bases remained unmatched. The CDR3 region is CASRGLAVNTGELFF. The CDR3 DNA sequence: TGCGCCAGTCGGGGACTAGCGGTTAACACCGGGGAGCTGTTTTTT.

CDR3 sequence reads: CASSPGIGYGYTF. The CDR3 bases are TGTGCCAGCAGCCCAGGGATAGGCTATGGCTACACCTTC. The rearrangement links TRBV7-3 to TRBJ1-2, with D possibly TRBD1 on 5 matching bases. CDR3 size: 13 residues. Per germline, CDR1 SGHTA and CDR2 FQGTGA. V was pared by 5 bases and J by 4 bases, with 11 bases between.

The CDR3: CASSQDRTGRIQYF. The DNA for the CDR3 is TGCGCCAGCAGCCAAGACCGGACAGGGCGCATTCAGTACTTC. V usage is TRBV4-1 and J usage is TRBJ2-4; 8 positions match TRBD1. CDR1 MGHRA and CDR2 YSYEKL come from the germline V gene. The CDR3 extends over 14 amino acids. The J segment lost 9 bases and the V segment lost 0 bases, leaving 4 bases of the junction unmatched.